Presented here are 21 T cell receptor beta chains from one specimen sequenced in a study of memory CD4+ T cells and cytomegalovirus serostatus. Measured with immunoSEQ multiplex PCR; TCRdb has only the in-frame clones, and not every one. The sample consists of approximately 40,000 clones, less than 80% of them appearing once. Single viable CD3+CD4+CD8-CD45RO+ cells were sorted as the memory CD4+ T cells. The sample consisted of memory CD4+ T cells from blood. Source of these receptors: an adult in good health and CMV-seronegative.

This chain links TRBV11-3 with TRBJ1-2, with D tentatively TRBD1 (6 bases). The CDR3 is 13 amino acids. In germline, CDR1 is SGHNT, CDR2 YENEEA. Trimming cost V 5 bases and J 4 bases, with 11 bases left between them. The CDR3 loop reads CASSDRTVYGYTF. As DNA, the CDR3 is TGTGCCAGCAGCGATAGGACAGTCTATGGCTACACCTTC.

The V gene is TRBV5-1, the J gene TRBJ2-7, with 10 bases aligning to TRBD2. The CDR3 has 14 amino acids. V dropped 3 bases and J dropped 6; count of bases not matched to a gene: 6. Germline CDR1 is SGHRS and CDR2 is YFSETQ. CDR3 protein: CASSSASGGREQYF. The CDR3, as DNA: TGCGCCAGCAGCTCAGCTAGCGGGGGCCGCGAGCAGTACTTC.

The V and J genes are TRBV19 and TRBJ2-2; 10 bases are shared with TRBD1. V shed 2 bases and J 0 bases; nucleotides not matched to a gene: 6. Germline V lookup: CDR1 LNHDA, CDR2 SQIVND (reference sequence). The CDR3 spans 18 residues. The CDR3 spells CASSITGTGAPNTGELFF. DNA of the CDR3: TGTGCCAGTAGTATAACCGGGACAGGGGCACCGAACACCGGGGAGCTGTTTTTT.

By share, this clone counts as medium-sized. This chain links TRBV25-1 with TRBJ2-2; 9 bases map to TRBD2. CDR1 MGHDK and CDR2 SYGVNS come from the germline V gene. CDR3 length: 13 amino acids. V lost 6 bases to trimming and J lost 5 bases; unmatched junction nucleotides: 1. CDR3 protein: CASRRGGTGELFF. CDR3 coding DNA: TGTGCCAGCAGGCGGGGGGGGACCGGGGAGCTGTTTTTT.

The gene calls are TRBV9 and TRBJ2-1; TRBD2 aligns across 7 bases. The CDR3 is made up of 15 amino acids. From germline, CDR1 is SGDLS and CDR2 YYNGEE. Trimming removed 4 bases from V and 5 bases from J; junction bases left unmatched: 9. The CDR3, as DNA: TGTGCCAGCAGCCTCTTAGCGGGTTCGCACAATGAGCAGTTCTTC. This codes for CASSLLAGSHNEQFF.

This clone was seen a handful of times. The chain links TRBV20-1 to TRBJ1-1; D is perhaps TRBD1 (6 bases). V shed 6 bases and J shed 11 bases, with 16 bases lying between them. The germline V gene encodes CDR1 DFQATT and CDR2 SNEGSKA (reference sequence). The CDR3 totals 11 residues. DNA of the CDR3: TGCAGTGCCCTTTCAGGGGACGTGGCTTTCTTT. Translated: CSALSGDVAFF.

CDR3 DNA: TGTGCCAGCACCCACCGACGGAGGCAAGAGACCCAGTACTTC. The encoded protein is CASTHRRRQETQYF. V gene TRBV27 combines with J gene TRBJ2-5; possible D gene TRBD2, 5 bases. V was shortened by 7 bases and J by 2 bases, with 14 bases between the two germline ends. Per the germline V gene, CDR1 is MNHEY and CDR2 is SMNVEV (reference sequence). This CDR3 has 14 residues.

The chain is built from TRBV27 and TRBJ2-1; the match to TRBD2 covers 13 bases. CDR1 and CDR2 from the germline V gene are MNHEY and SMNVEV (reference sequence). J was trimmed by 9 bases and V by 5 bases; bases with no gene match: 4. The CDR3 is 14 amino acids. In DNA, the CDR3 is TGTGCCAGCAGTCGGGGACTAGCGGGATTTGAGCAGTTCTTC. It translates to CASSRGLAGFEQFF.

This chain joins TRBV28 and TRBJ2-5; D is perhaps TRBD1 (6 bases). This CDR3 has 15 amino acids. Trimming took 5 bases from V and 5 from J, leaving 18 bases between them. Germline CDR1 and CDR2: MDHEN and SYDVKM. The CDR3 nucleotides are TGTGCCAGCAGTACACCTTTGGGGGCTCGGGAGACCCAGTACTTC. Translated, it gives CASSTPLGARETQYF. Full variable domain (remainder filled in from reference TRBV28 and TRBJ2-5): DVKVTQSSRYLVKRTGEKVFLECVQDMDHENMFWYRQDPGLGLRLIYFSYDVKMKEKGDIPEGYSVSREKKERFSLILESASTNQTSMYLCASSTPLGARETQYFGPGTRLLVL.

Only one count was recorded for this clone. The V call is TRBV2, the J call TRBJ1-3, with D unresolved. The CDR3 has 16 amino acids. Trimming pared 5 bases from V and 4 bases from J, leaving 18 bases between. The germline CDR1 and CDR2 sequences are SNHLY and FYNNEI. CDR3 coding DNA: TGTGCCAGCAGTCACGAAGCCGCGGCGAGAGGAAACACCATATATTTT. This codes for CASSHEAAARGNTIYF.

This chain joins TRBV6-4 and TRBJ1-2; no definite D call. The V gene's germline CDR1 is MRHNA and CDR2 SNTAGT. This CDR3 region has 13 residues. V lost 10 bases to trimming and J lost 8 bases, with 20 bases between them. The CDR3, as DNA: TGTGCCACCTCCTCAGGAACGGACGGAGGCTACACCTTC. Translated: CATSSGTDGGYTF.

The chain recombines TRBV7-9 with TRBJ2-2; 8 bases agree with TRBD2. The V and J ends lost 5 bases and 4 bases, in that order; junction bases with no gene match: 9. The germline V gene encodes CDR1 SEHNR and CDR2 FQNEAQ (reference sequence). This CDR3 contains 16 residues. The CDR3 DNA reads TGTGCCAGCAGCCCGCAAGCGGGAGTGGCCACCGGGGAGCTGTTTTTT. Protein sequence: CASSPQAGVATGELFF.

V and J are TRBV2 and TRBJ2-3; D unclear. Between the trimmed V and J ends, which lost 6 bases and 5 bases, there was a span of 9 bases. The CDR3 length is 12 residues. Germline V gives CDR1 SNHLY, CDR2 FYNNEI. The CDR3 bases are TGTGCCAGCAGCCCTGGGCTAGATACGCAGTATTTT. It yields the protein CASSPGLDTQYF.

V usage is TRBV6-1 and J usage is TRBJ1-1; D remains ambiguous. The V end lost 4 bases, the J end lost 4 bases, and 16 bases lay between the germline ends. This CDR3 is built from 15 residues. Germline V CDR1 and CDR2: MNHNS, SASEGT. The chain's CDR3 is CASSATRVPLTEAFF. CDR3 DNA sequence: TGTGCCAGCAGTGCGACTAGGGTGCCACTCACTGAAGCTTTCTTT.

V is TRBV11-2 and J is TRBJ2-5; D possibly corresponds to TRBD2 (5 bases). Trimming cost V 1 base and J 1 base, with 7 bases left between them. Germline V CDR1 and CDR2: SGHAT, FQNNGV. CDR3 length equals 14 residues. CDR3 DNA sequence: TGTGCCAGCAGCTTAGGCGGGTCCCAAGAGACCCAGTACTTC. Its protein is CASSLGGSQETQYF.

The chain is built from TRBV11-3 and TRBJ2-7; 7 bases align to TRBD1. Germline V gives CDR1 SGHNT, CDR2 YENEEA. V shed 5 bases and J 0 bases; nucleotides not matched to a gene: 1. The CDR3 is made up of 13 amino acids. CDR3 loop: CASSRDSSYEQYF. The CDR3 coding sequence is TGTGCCAGCAGCCGGGACAGCTCCTACGAGCAGTACTTC.

This clone was seen a few times. J is TRBJ2-1 and V is TRBV7-9; D could derive from TRBD1 or TRBD2 (5 bases each). The length of the CDR3 is 16 residues. Germline CDR1 is SEHNR and CDR2 is FQNEAQ (reference sequence). V was pared by 0 bases and J by 11 bases, with 20 bases between. The DNA of the CDR3 is TGTGCCAGCAGCTTAGCGTGGGGGAATCCTCTCCCCCAGCAGTTCTTC. This encodes CASSLAWGNPLPQQFF.

The V and J genes are TRBV5-4 and TRBJ2-3; TRBD2 is a possible D gene (7 bases). CDR1 is SGHNT, CDR2 YYREEE, per germline (reference sequence). V was cut by 4 bases and J by 4 bases, with 16 bases left in between. The CDR3 extends over 15 amino acids. This CDR3 is CASSLGGPGADTQYF. Here the CDR3 DNA reads TGTGCCAGCAGCCTGGGGGGGCCAGGGGCAGATACGCAGTATTTT.

V gene TRBV29-1 combines with J gene TRBJ2-2; D is uncertain. CDR1 is SQVTM and CDR2 is ANQGSEA in the germline V gene. With 1 base removed from V and 5 bases from J, the gap between germline ends came to 11 bases. This CDR3 comprises 14 residues. DNA for the CDR3: TGCAGCGTTGAAGCGCCCGGATCTACCGGGGAGCTGTTTTTT. This gives the protein CSVEAPGSTGELFF.

V gene TRBV6-6 combines with J gene TRBJ1-5; D is undetermined. CDR1 is MNHNY, CDR2 SVGAGI, per germline (reference sequence). Trimming cost V 5 bases and J 5 bases, with 7 bases left between them. CDR3 length: 12 amino acids. Here the CDR3 reads CASSLADQPQHF. CDR3 sequence (DNA): TGTGCCAGCAGTCTGGCGGATCAGCCCCAGCATTTT.

To note about this clone: Other DNA sequences within the sample encode an identical CDR3. The chain uses TRBV18 and TRBJ2-5, with 7 bases lining up with TRBD1. Germline CDR1 is KGHSH and CDR2 is LQKENI. V lost 4 bases and J lost 1; bases outside the gene matches: 6. The CDR3 has 15 residues. CDR3 nucleotides: TGTGCCAGCTCACTACGACAGGGTCCCCAAGAGACCCAGTACTTC. It codes for CASSLRQGPQETQYF.